The 10 T cell receptor beta chains presented below share a single source sample, sequenced in a study of CD4 T cell repertoires in COVID-19. The memory T cells were sequenced right after ex vivo isolation, without culture. TCRdb's table, derived via immunoSEQ multiplex PCR, lists solely in-frame clones and lacks some. The table has tens of thousands of clones, 80% to 90% seen once. The sequencing used central memory CD4+ T cells from blood, collected before the COVID-19 pandemic. The receptors here all came from a human donor who had COVID-19.

This chain connects TRBV10-2 to TRBJ1-1; 7 bases agree with TRBD1. The ends lost 3 bases at V and 9 bases at J; junction bases unmatched: 4. Germline assignment: CDR1 WSHSY and CDR2 SAAADI. The CDR3 loop spans 12 amino acids. CDR3 sequence reads: CASSDTTGQAFF. The CDR3 DNA reads TGCGCCAGCAGTGATACGACAGGGCAAGCTTTCTTT.

The chain combines TRBV6-1 with TRBJ1-6; D is uncertain. Germline CDR1 MNHNS, CDR2 SASEGT. This CDR3 comprises 13 residues. V was trimmed by 7 bases and J by 12 bases, leaving 16 bases between them. The CDR3 sequence: CASIVNILGPLHF. The CDR3 DNA follows: TGTGCCAGCATTGTTAACATTCTAGGACCCCTCCACTTT.

In its sample, this clone was seen once. The V call is TRBV18, the J call TRBJ2-7; D uncertain. There are 12 residues in the CDR3. The ends were cut back, 2 bases at V and 7 bases at J, with 9 bases in the middle. Germline V gives CDR1 KGHSH, CDR2 LQKENI. CDR3: CASSPSAREQYF. As DNA, the CDR3 is TGTGCCAGCTCACCAAGTGCGCGAGAGCAGTACTTC.

This chain uses TRBV25-1 with TRBJ2-7; TRBD2 agrees at 7 bases. V lost 2 bases and J lost 0; bases outside the gene matches: 4. Per germline, CDR1 MGHDK and CDR2 SYGVNS. This CDR3 region has 15 residues. CDR3 DNA: TGTGCCAGCAGTGAAGGGGGGGGAGTCTCCTACGAGCAGTACTTC. It encodes CASSEGGGVSYEQYF.

J is TRBJ1-1 and V is TRBV6-5; unclear D gene. The CDR3 is made up of 13 amino acids. Germline V lookup: CDR1 MNHEY, CDR2 SVGAGI. Trimming removed 6 bases at V and 1 base at J, with 9 bases between. The CDR3 nucleotides are TGTGCCAGCAGAGAACAGTCGAACACTGAAGCTTTCTTT. The encoded protein is CASREQSNTEAFF.

Worth noting for this clone: One junction end disagrees with the germline gene, perhaps due to a read error. This chain joins TRBV19 and TRBJ2-5, with 9 bases that match TRBD1. Germline lookup yields CDR1 LNHDA and CDR2 SQIVND (reference sequence). The CDR3 covers 13 residues. DNA of the CDR3: TGTGTCAGTAGCCCGGGACAGGGAGAGACCCAGTACTTC. It yields the protein CVSSPGQGETQYF.

The CDR3 protein is CASSLNSEQYF. The CDR3 nucleotides read TGTGCCAGCAGCCTCAACAGCGAGCAGTACTTC. The chain recombines TRBV5-6 with TRBJ2-7; D is unclear. CDR1 and CDR2 (germline): SGHDT, YYEEEE. CDR3 length: 11 residues. Trimming left V 4 bases short and J 6 bases short, with 8 bases between.

The chain uses TRBV14 and TRBJ1-5, with D possibly TRBD1 on 5 matching bases. The CDR3 is made up of 14 amino acids. Trimming left V 5 bases short and J 4 bases short, with 12 bases between. Germline V CDR1 and CDR2: SGHDN, FVKESK. The CDR3 sequence: CASSFVKGNQPQHF. The CDR3, as DNA: TGTGCCAGCAGCTTCGTAAAGGGGAATCAGCCCCAGCATTTT. Variable domain in full (rest from reference TRBV14 and TRBJ1-5): EAGVTQFPSHSVIEKGQTVTLRCDPISGHDNLYWYRRVMGKEIKFLLHFVKESKQDESGMPNNRFLAERTGGTYSTLKVQPAELEDSGVYFCASSFVKGNQPQHFGDGTRLSIL.

The chain combines TRBV11-2 with TRBJ1-6; D uncertain. Trimming removed 4 bases from V and 7 bases from J, with 11 bases in between. The CDR3 spans 14 residues. Germline V CDR1 and CDR2: SGHAT, FQNNGV. CDR3 sequence: CASSSPGSNSPLHF. Here the CDR3 DNA reads TGTGCCAGCAGCTCCCCCGGGTCCAATTCACCCCTCCACTTT.

The rearrangement links TRBV7-6 to TRBJ1-2; D is uncertain. There are 13 residues in the CDR3. Per germline, CDR1 SGHVS and CDR2 FNYEAQ. Trimming removed 4 bases at V and 6 bases at J, with 12 bases between. CDR3 sequence: CASSSAAADGYTF. The DNA for the CDR3 is TGTGCCAGCAGCTCCGCGGCTGCTGATGGCTACACCTTC.